This entry describes one TCR beta chain. Its antigen is unidentified. From the 5' RACE reads, TCRdb called clonotypes with MiXCR, one entry per CDR3 protein. The sample includes about 340,000 distinct CDR3 sequences, about 8.7% of them seen just once. The data belong to a study of T cells after yellow fever vaccination. Study-wide results and caveats: Within FACS-sorted repertoires, abundant clonotypes contaminating from the bulk population could be present.

V was pared by 6 bases and J by 2 bases, with 9 bases of the junction left unmatched. This CDR3 region has 17 residues. From germline, CDR1 is ENHRY and CDR2 SYGVKD. The TCR comes from a man younger than 35 who received the YFV17D yellow fever vaccine. Material: PBMCs, obtained on the day of the first yellow fever vaccination. The chain recombines TRBV10-3 with TRBJ1-6; 8 bases fit TRBD1. The CDR3 region has the DNA TGTGCCATCAGGGACTCGACAGGGGCGGCCTATAATTCACCCCTCCACTTT. Translating it yields CAIRDSTGAAYNSPLHF.